The source of this T cell receptor beta chain is a study of shared clonotypes between healthy human individuals. Some 30,000 T cell genomes, or 200 to 250 ng DNA, went into the sorted-subset replicate PCRs. The repertoire was sequenced with immunoSEQ multiplex PCR; TCRdb's copy has only in-frame clones and lacks some. Here the sample spans some 1,400,000 clones, more than 95% being singletons. CD45RA-negative memory and CD45RA+ naive subsets were split from the CD4+ cells. Trimming removed 1 base at V and 6 bases at J, with 19 bases between. The CDR3 runs 16 residues. Germline-derived CDR1 and CDR2 are SGHKS and YYEKEE (reference sequence). Study-level findings and limits: There were few donors, and this limited the genetic and exposure-history diversity represented.

In regard to this clone: No antigen is known for it.

The J gene is TRBJ1-1, the V gene TRBV5-5; a possible D gene is TRBD1 (6 bases). The TCR originated in a man aged 25 to 45 in good health. The sample comprised naive CD4+ T cells sorted from blood. Subset given: CD45RA+ positively selected. CDR3 amino acids: CASSLIRPGGGSEAFF. In nucleotides, the CDR3 is TGTGCCAGCAGCTTGATTAGGCCCGGGGGCGGGTCTGAAGCTTTCTTT.